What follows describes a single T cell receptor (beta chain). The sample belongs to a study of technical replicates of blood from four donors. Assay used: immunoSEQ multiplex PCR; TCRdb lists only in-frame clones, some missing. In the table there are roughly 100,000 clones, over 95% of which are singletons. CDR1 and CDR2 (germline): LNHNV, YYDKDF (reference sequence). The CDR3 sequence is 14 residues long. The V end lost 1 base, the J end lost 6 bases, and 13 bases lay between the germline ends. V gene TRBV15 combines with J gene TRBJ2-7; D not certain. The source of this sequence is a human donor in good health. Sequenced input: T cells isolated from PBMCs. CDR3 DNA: TGTGCCACCAGCAGAGTCCCGACAAGATCCGAGCAGTACTTC. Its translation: CATSRVPTRSEQYF. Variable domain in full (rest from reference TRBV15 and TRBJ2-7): DAMVIQNPRYQVTQFGKPVTLSCSQTLNHNVMYWYQQKSSQAPKLLFHYYDKDFNNEADTPDNFQSRRPNTSFCFLDIRSPGLGDTAMYLCATSRVPTRSEQYFGPGTRLTVT.